The 21 T cell receptor beta chains below all came from one sample that was sequenced in a study of regulatory T cells in long-lasting Graves disease. Time point meaning: persistent/refractory GD, antithyroid drugs over 5 years with positive TRAb. PBMC-extracted RNA yielded the TCR library. Building of the TCR beta libraries involved iRepertoire HTBI primers and Arm-PCR of CDR3 regions. TCRdb independently ran MiXCR on the multiplex PCR reads; one entry per CDR3 protein. This sample has about 470,000 distinct CDR3 sequences, with about a fifth found just once. The sample was peripheral blood mononuclear cells (PBMCs), taken when the disease was refractory, from a patient treated with antithyroid drugs. All receptors come from a female donor with Graves disease.

This clonotype has at least ten counts. The rearrangement uses TRBV28 and TRBJ2-7; D is undetermined. Looked up from germline, CDR1 is MDHEN and CDR2 is SYDVKM. V lost 1 base to trimming and J lost 4 bases, with 8 bases between them. The CDR3 covers 13 residues. DNA for the CDR3: TGTGCCAGCAGTTTATTCATAGCTTACGAGCAGTACTTC. Translating it yields CASSLFIAYEQYF.

The chain carries TRBV13 and TRBJ2-7, with a tentative D call TRBD2 (7 bases). Germline assignment: CDR1 PRHDT and CDR2 FYEKMQ (reference sequence). The CDR3 runs 15 residues. Trimming pared 5 bases from V and 4 bases from J, leaving 18 bases between. Written as DNA, the CDR3 is TGTGCCAGCAGCCGGGGGCAGGGAGGGGCGTACGAGCAGTACTTC. Residues: CASSRGQGGAYEQYF.

There are many counts of this clonotype. This chain uses TRBV28 with TRBJ1-2; D is perhaps TRBD1 (6 bases). The germline V gene has CDR1 MDHEN and CDR2 SYDVKM. The CDR3 sequence is 14 residues long. The V end lost 5 bases, the J end lost 4 bases, and 14 bases lay between the germline ends. The CDR3 nucleotides are TGTGCCAGCAGTACCCGGGGGGCCGCCTATGGCTACACCTTC. As protein: CASSTRGAAYGYTF.

The chain carries TRBV7-2 and TRBJ2-7, with 7 bases that match TRBD2. The junction had 2 bases not matched to a gene; V was cut back by 4 bases and J by 2 bases. The CDR3 has 13 amino acids. CDR1 is SGHTA and CDR2 is FQGNSA in the germline V gene. This chain's CDR3 is CASSWLAAYEQYF. CDR3 nucleotide sequence: TGTGCCAGCAGCTGGCTAGCGGCCTACGAGCAGTACTTC.

In this sample, this clonotype turned up many times. V usage is TRBV9 and J usage is TRBJ2-7; a possible D gene is TRBD2 (5 bases). This CDR3 region has 14 residues. V was cut by 0 bases and J by 0 bases, with 7 bases left in between. The V gene's germline CDR1 is SGDLS and CDR2 YYNGEE. The CDR3 DNA is TGTGCCAGCAGCGTAGGTGGGAGCTCCTACGAGCAGTACTTC. It codes for CASSVGGSSYEQYF.

CDR3: CSASESGQPSYNEQFF. The CDR3 nucleotides read TGCAGTGCTAGTGAGAGCGGACAACCCTCCTACAATGAGCAGTTCTTC. The chain employs TRBV20-1 and TRBJ2-1; D may correspond to TRBD1 or TRBD2 (5 bases each). Germline lookup yields CDR1 DFQATT and CDR2 SNEGSKA (reference sequence). This CDR3 region has 16 residues. The ends were cut back, 3 bases at V and 0 bases at J, with 15 bases in the middle.

Many counts were recorded for this clonotype. The chain has TRBV28 and TRBJ1-1; tentatively, D is TRBD1 (5 bases). CDR3 length: 16 residues. The germline V gene encodes CDR1 MDHEN and CDR2 SYDVKM. V was cut by 6 bases and J by 3 bases, with 20 bases left in between. The CDR3 region has the DNA TGTGCCAGCAGGCCGGGACCGATAAAGAGGGACACTGAAGCTTTCTTT. Translated, it gives CASRPGPIKRDTEAFF.

The chain employs TRBV19 and TRBJ1-1, with TRBD1 as a possible D gene (5 bases). Germline V gene data show CDR1 as LNHDA and CDR2 as SQIVND (reference sequence). The CDR3 contains 16 residues. Trimming left V 5 bases short and J 3 bases short, with 19 bases between. The CDR3 protein is CASSPPGGKGHTEAFF. CDR3 nucleotide sequence: TGTGCCAGTAGTCCCCCCGGGGGTAAAGGGCACACTGAAGCTTTCTTT.

Worth noting for this clonotype: A much larger clone is a single base away; this may be a read error. The J gene is TRBJ1-2, the V gene TRBV7-8; 7 nucleotides line up with TRBD1. CDR3 length: 16 residues. The V gene's germline CDR1 is SGHVS and CDR2 FQNEAQ. This CDR3 reads CASSTDYRGTNYDYTF. The CDR3, as DNA: TGTGCCAGCAGCACCGACTACAGGGGAACCAACTATGACTACACCTTC.

This clonotype was recorded a few times. The CDR3 nucleotides read TGCAGTGCTAGAGATAAAAAGGTTACTGAAGCTTTCTTT. It translates to CSARDKKVTEAFF. V and J are TRBV20-1 and TRBJ1-1, with D uncertain. V shed 0 bases and J shed 5 bases, with 10 bases lying between them. The CDR3 covers 13 residues. The V gene's germline CDR1 is DFQATT and CDR2 SNEGSKA (reference sequence).

This clonotype was seen ten or more times. The V and J genes are TRBV12-3 or TRBV12-4 and TRBJ2-7; 8 nucleotides match TRBD2. This CDR3 has 13 amino acids. V dropped 6 bases and J dropped 4; count of bases not matched to a gene: 5. CDR3 region: CASSPGGAYEQYF. CDR3 sequence (DNA): TGTGCCAGCAGCCCCGGGGGGGCTTACGAGCAGTACTTC.

The V and J genes are TRBV12-3 or TRBV12-4 and TRBJ2-4; D not resolved. The CDR3 consists of 13 residues. V was clipped by 5 bases and J by 8 bases, with 13 bases between them. CDR3 coding DNA: TGTGCCAGCAGTGAAAAAAGGATAGACATTCAGTACTTC. Its translation: CASSEKRIDIQYF.

This clonotype has ten or more counts. The rearrangement links TRBV10-3 to TRBJ2-7, with 7 bases that match TRBD2. Trimming cost V 4 bases and J 5 bases; bases outside gene matches: 11. The V gene's germline CDR1 is ENHRY and CDR2 SYGVKD. This CDR3 comprises 15 residues. The CDR3 protein is CAISGVAGGSNEQYF. CDR3 coding DNA: TGTGCCATCAGTGGCGTGGCTGGCGGGAGCAACGAGCAGTACTTC.

The V call is TRBV5-1, the J call TRBJ1-1, with D possibly being TRBD1 (6 bases). Between the trimmed V and J ends, which lost 0 bases and 5 bases, there was a span of 20 bases. CDR1 SGHRS and CDR2 YFSETQ come from the germline V gene. The length of the CDR3 is 17 residues. The CDR3, as DNA: TGCGCCAGCAGCTTGGCCCTGGGGGGGCATATAGGGACTGAAGCTTTCTTT. Protein: CASSLALGGHIGTEAFF.

In this sample, this clonotype turned up many times. The J gene is TRBJ1-1, the V gene TRBV18, with D possibly being TRBD1 (5 bases). Germline values: CDR1 KGHSH, CDR2 LQKENI. Trimming left V 3 bases short and J 7 bases short, with 9 bases between. The length of the CDR3 is 12 residues. The CDR3 spells CASSPETDEAFF. As DNA, the CDR3 is TGTGCCAGCTCACCGGAGACAGATGAAGCTTTCTTT.

This clonotype has ten or more counts. The chain is built from TRBV28 and TRBJ2-7; possibly TRBD2 for D (5 bases). This CDR3 is built from 16 residues. Germline CDR1 MDHEN, CDR2 SYDVKM. V lost 4 bases, J lost 0 bases, and 16 bases lay in between. The CDR3 loop is CASSSPGLHGSYEQYF. CDR3 nucleotides: TGTGCCAGCAGTTCGCCCGGACTCCACGGCTCCTACGAGCAGTACTTC.

This clonotype was found many times. The chain joins TRBV12-3 or TRBV12-4 to TRBJ1-4; D might be TRBD1 (5 bases). With 4 bases removed from V and 12 bases from J, the gap between germline ends came to 18 bases. The CDR3 has 14 amino acids. CDR3 protein: CASSYRATGSELFF. CDR3 coding DNA: TGTGCCAGCAGTTACCGGGCCACAGGCTCGGAACTGTTTTTT.

This clonotype has a count of ten or more. The chain links TRBV6-2 or TRBV6-3 to TRBJ1-6, with D unresolved. CDR3 length: 13 residues. V lost 6 bases, J lost 3 bases, and 6 bases lay in between. The germline CDR1 and CDR2 sequences are MNHEY and SVGEGT. As DNA, the CDR3 is TGTGCCAGCAGGGGAGACTATAATTCACCCCTCCACTTT. Its translation is CASRGDYNSPLHF.

The rearrangement uses TRBV19 and TRBJ2-5; D may match TRBD1 or TRBD2 (5 bases each). The last part of the DNA fits TRBJ2-1 better; the J call may be wrong. The CDR3 covers 13 residues. Per the germline V gene, CDR1 is LNHDA and CDR2 is SQIVND (reference sequence). The CDR3 loop is CASSPGALGEQFF. The CDR3 region has the DNA TGTGCCAGTAGCCCCGGGGCCTTGGGCGAGCAGTTCTTC.

This clonotype was counted at least ten times. The rearrangement joins TRBV29-1 to TRBJ1-2; 10 nucleotides match TRBD1. The length of the CDR3 is 14 residues. Germline V gives CDR1 SQVTM, CDR2 ANQGSEA. Trimming cost V 3 bases and J 4 bases; bases outside gene matches: 5. CDR3 bases: TGCAGCGTTGACAGACAGGGGGCGGGCTATGGCTACACCTTC. Its protein is CSVDRQGAGYGYTF.

This clonotype was seen repeatedly, ten times or more. The chain carries TRBV2 and TRBJ2-7; 9 bases are shared with TRBD2. Germline lookup yields CDR1 SNHLY and CDR2 FYNNEI. The length of the CDR3 is 17 residues. The V segment lost 4 bases and the J segment 4 bases; nucleotides outside the gene matches: 14. CDR3 nucleotide sequence: TGTGCCAGCAGTGGGTATAGCGTGCGGGAGGGCTTGTACGAGCAGTACTTC. Translation: CASSGYSVREGLYEQYF.